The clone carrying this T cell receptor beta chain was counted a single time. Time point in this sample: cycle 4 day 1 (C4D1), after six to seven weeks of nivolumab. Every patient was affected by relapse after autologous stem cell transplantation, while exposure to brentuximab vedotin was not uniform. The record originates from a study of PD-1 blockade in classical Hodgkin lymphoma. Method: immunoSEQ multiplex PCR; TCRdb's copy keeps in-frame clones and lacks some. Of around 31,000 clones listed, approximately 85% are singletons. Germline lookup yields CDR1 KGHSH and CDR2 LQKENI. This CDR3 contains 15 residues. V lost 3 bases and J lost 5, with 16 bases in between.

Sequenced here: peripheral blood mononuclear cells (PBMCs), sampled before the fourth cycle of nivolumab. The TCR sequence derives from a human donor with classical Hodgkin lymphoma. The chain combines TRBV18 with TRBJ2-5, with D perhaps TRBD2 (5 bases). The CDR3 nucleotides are TGTGCCAGCTCACCCCTTAACCGGGAAAGTGAGACCCAGTACTTC. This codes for CASSPLNRESETQYF.